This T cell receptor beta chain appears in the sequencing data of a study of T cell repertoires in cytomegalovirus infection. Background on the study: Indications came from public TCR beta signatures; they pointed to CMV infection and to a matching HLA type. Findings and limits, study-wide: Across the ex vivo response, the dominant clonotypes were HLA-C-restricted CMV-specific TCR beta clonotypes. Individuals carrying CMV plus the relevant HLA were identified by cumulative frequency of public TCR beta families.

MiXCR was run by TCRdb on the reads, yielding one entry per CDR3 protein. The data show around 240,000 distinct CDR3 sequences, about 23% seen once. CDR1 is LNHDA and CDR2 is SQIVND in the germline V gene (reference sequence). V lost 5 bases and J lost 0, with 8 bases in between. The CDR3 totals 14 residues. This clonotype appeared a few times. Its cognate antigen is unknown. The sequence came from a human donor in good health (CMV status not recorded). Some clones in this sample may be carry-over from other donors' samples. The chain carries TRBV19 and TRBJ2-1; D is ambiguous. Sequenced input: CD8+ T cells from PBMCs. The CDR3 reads CASSFYASYNEQFF. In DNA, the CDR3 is TGTGCCAGTAGTTTCTACGCCTCCTACAATGAGCAGTTCTTC.